This TCR beta chain was sequenced for a study of cytomegalovirus exposure and HLA in healthy donors. CDR3 length equals 13 residues. Some clones are missing from TCRdb's copy, which holds only in-frame ones; the method was immunoSEQ multiplex PCR. The sample holds roughly 220,000 clones; around nine tenths are singletons and the top ten take more than 1%. V and J are TRBV21-1 and TRBJ1-2. TRBV21-1 is given as a pseudogene. The sequenced sample was PBMCs. The receptor comes from a woman younger than 35 in good health and CMV-seronegative. CDR3 coding DNA: TGTGCCAGCAGCAACTGGAGCCGCTATAGCTACACCTTC. Residues: CASSNWSRYSYTF.